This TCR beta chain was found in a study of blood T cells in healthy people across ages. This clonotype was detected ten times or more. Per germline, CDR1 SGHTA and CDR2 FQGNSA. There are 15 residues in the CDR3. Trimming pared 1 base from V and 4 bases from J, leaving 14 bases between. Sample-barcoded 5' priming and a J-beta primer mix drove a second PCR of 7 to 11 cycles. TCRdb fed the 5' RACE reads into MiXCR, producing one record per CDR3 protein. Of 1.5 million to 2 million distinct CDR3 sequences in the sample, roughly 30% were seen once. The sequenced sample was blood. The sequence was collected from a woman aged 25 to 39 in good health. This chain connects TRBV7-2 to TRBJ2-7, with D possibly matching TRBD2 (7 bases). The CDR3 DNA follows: TGTGCCAGCAGCTTAGATGTCGGGGGGCCATACGAGCAGTACTTC. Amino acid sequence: CASSLDVGGPYEQYF.